This T cell receptor (beta chain) was captured in a study of PD-L1 blockade in urothelial cancer (dated by TCRdb to the late 2010s). For the wider study: All patients started therapy around 2014 and received atezolizumab 1,200 mg intravenously every 3 weeks. Durable clinical benefit meant progression-free survival longer than 6 months, and TCR features were also tested against progression-free and overall survival. The study was an exploratory multi-omic analysis of somatic, immune and clinical correlates of response to PD-L1 blockade with atezolizumab in urothelial cancer. Twenty-five of 29 patients were identified as males with urothelial cancer of bladder origin, and a prior smoking history was reported by 18 of 29 patients. Blood samples were analyzed at two time points: 3 weeks after treatment start (second dose) and 6 weeks after treatment start. Pretreatment tumor samples, along with matched peripheral blood serially collected before and after atezolizumab treatment, were subjected to TCR sequencing. In the same patients, whole exome sequencing and RNA sequencing of pretreatment tumors were performed in addition to TCR sequencing. An ECOG performance status of 0 or 1 was recorded for the patients, and 0 to 3 prior chemotherapy regimens had been received by the patients. Under ten patients reached durable clinical benefit, while roughly 22 patients did not. Blood samples yielded a median of roughly 140,000 T cells and approximately 83,000 unique TCRs, with median clonality 0.080. Pretreatment blood TCR-seq was available for about 30 patients, at least one posttreatment blood collection was obtained for approximately 25 patients, and tumor TCR-seq was available for approximately 25 patients.

Study-level results and caveats: Because the sample size was small (n of about 29) and many exploratory analyses were performed, the results are intended to be hypothesis-generating. Greater expansion of tumor-associated TCR clones in peripheral blood 3 weeks after the start of treatment was observed in patients with durable benefit (n of about 20, p = 0.022). Improved progression-free and overall survival was associated with having pretreatment peripheral blood TCR clonality below the median.

Only one count was recorded for this clone. Which antigen it targets is not known. No much larger clonotype is one base removed from it; base qualities were not supplied. To estimate absolute template abundance from read counts, synthetic TCR analog templates were spiked into each PCR. Using the immunoSEQ assay, TCRbeta CDR3 regions were amplified from genomic DNA with bias-controlled V and J gene primers. Sequencing of rearranged TCRbeta segments was performed at approximately 20X coverage. Turning to the authors' computational methods: Sequencing errors were corrected by clustering and CDR3s were annotated against IMGT to assign V, D and J genes. Downstream analyses used only productive TCRbeta rearrangements and left out out-of-frame or stop-codon sequences. Clonality was calculated as one minus the Shannon entropy normalized by the log of the number of unique productive sequences. Fisher's exact test with Benjamini-Hochberg correction, using a cutoff of adjusted p below 0.01, was how clones that differed between time points or between blood and tumor were identified. TCRdb's version of the immuneACCESS table is confined to in-frame rearrangements and falls short of the full clone set. An unresolved V gene accounts for under half of the shortfall where checked; the remainder is of unknown origin. V, J and clone size derive from that table, while D and trimming were established from the DNA sequence. This sample lists tens of thousands of clones; more than 70% were detected once. Jointly, the top ten make up about 15% of the sample.

This specimen's time point label, per the study, means: pretreatment peripheral blood. A cohort of about 31 patients with locally advanced or metastatic urothelial carcinoma, treated at Memorial Sloan Kettering on a trial protocol, was included. Peripheral blood mononuclear cells were collected pretreatment and during treatment, at between 1 and 8 total time points per patient. The Qiagen DNeasy Blood extraction kit was used to purify genomic DNA from total PBMCs and from tumor samples. PBMCs were collected pretreatment and during treatment, and were isolated and stored as previously described. From the cysteine up to the phenylalanine, the CDR3 has a length of 15 residues. Only the CDR3 region is kept as DNA, spanning 45 bases read in frame from base 1. The germline V gene gives CDR1 as SGHTA and CDR2 as FQGTGA. V is pruned by 5 bases and J by 0 bases, leaving 6 bases of the junction without a gene match.

Sequenced here: PBMCs, sampled around atezolizumab (anti-PD-L1) treatment. Recombination joined TRBV7-3 with TRBJ2-7; 8 bases in between match TRBD1. The clonotype comes from a man aged 55 to 69 with urothelial cancer. CDR3 reads: CASSPDRGPSYEQYF. The DNA sequence is given as TGTGCCAGCAGCCCCGACAGGGGACCCTCCTACGAGCAGTACTTC.